The clone carrying this T cell receptor beta chain occurred many times. Trimming left V 7 bases short and J 1 base short, with 15 bases between. The CDR3 is 15 residues long. Per the germline V gene, CDR1 is SGHDT and CDR2 is YYEEEE. This specimen comes from a study of blood T cell repertoires in COVID-19. Across the whole study: Sites in the United States, Italy and Spain provided acute and convalescent COVID-19 samples. PBMCs, B-cell-depleted T cells, or T cells provided the cDNA or gDNA that made up the material.

In the original processing: Amplified reference gene primers provided the basis for estimating nucleated cell counts. Sequencing used immunoSEQ multiplex PCR; TCRdb keeps in-frame clones, though not all of them. Clonal size and the V and J genes are those of that table, whereas D and trimming came from the DNA. This sample has hundreds of thousands of clones, with around nine tenths found just once. The sample comprised peripheral blood. This TCR derives from a man between 18 and 35 years old with active or convalescent COVID-19. This chain links TRBV5-6 with TRBJ2-1, with D perhaps matching TRBD2 (6 bases). As DNA, the CDR3 is TGTGCCAGCTGGAGGGGTCTTACATCCTACAATGAGCAGTTCTTC. It yields the protein CASWRGLTSYNEQFF.